These T cell receptor beta chains were read from a single sample in a study of blood T cell repertoires in COVID-19. The table came from immunoSEQ multiplex PCR; TCRdb's copy has only in-frame clones and leaves some out. Of roughly 140,000 clones in the sample, about nine tenths are singletons; the top ten hold 28%. Sequencing input: peripheral blood. These TCRs come from a human donor in a cohort sampled during active COVID-19. Each CDR3 is given without its conserved first and last residue.

TRBV2,TRBJ1-6,ASSVGGPGASSPLH
TRBV4-1,TRBJ1-6,ASSQAVGTGSSYNSPLH
TRBV5-4,TRBJ2-5,ASSSGQGQRRKETQY
TRBV13,TRBJ1-6,ASSQTTAPGSYNSPLH
TRBV7-9,TRBJ1-4,ASSQDRVWSTNEKLF
TRBV6-2/TRBV6-3,TRBJ2-5,ASSYFRQETQY
TRBV7-2,TRBJ2-7,ASSERPSTEQY
TRBV11-2,TRBJ1-6,ASSPRGRSPLH
TRBV5-4,TRBJ2-7,ASSLAGTASSPRT
TRBV4-3,TRBJ1-6,ASSREGGGSYNSPLH
TRBV3-1/TRBV3-2,TRBJ2-1,ASSQVTSGYNEQF
TRBV11-2,TRBJ2-5,ASSLLLTGRLETQY
TRBV10-3,TRBJ1-1,AISESMRTTEAF
TRBV7-3,TRBJ2-2,ASSPPGLDTGELF
TRBV7-8,TRBJ1-5,ASSPGTASNQPQH
TRBV3-1/TRBV3-2,TRBJ1-1,ASSQAGRNTEAF
TRBV15,TRBJ1-3,ATSRDPGFGNTIY
TRBV23-1,TRBJ1-2,AIPFPGQGYGYT
TRBV11-3,TRBJ2-5,ASSLGGLVETQY
TRBV5-4,TRBJ2-7,ASSQGTGSYEQY
TRBV5-1,TRBJ2-2,ASSEGLAGSGELF
TRBV5-7,TRBJ1-5,ASSLQGQGKQPQH
TRBV19,TRBJ1-4,ASRPDRVTNEKLF
TRBV5-5,TRBJ1-4,ASSFETGNNEKLF